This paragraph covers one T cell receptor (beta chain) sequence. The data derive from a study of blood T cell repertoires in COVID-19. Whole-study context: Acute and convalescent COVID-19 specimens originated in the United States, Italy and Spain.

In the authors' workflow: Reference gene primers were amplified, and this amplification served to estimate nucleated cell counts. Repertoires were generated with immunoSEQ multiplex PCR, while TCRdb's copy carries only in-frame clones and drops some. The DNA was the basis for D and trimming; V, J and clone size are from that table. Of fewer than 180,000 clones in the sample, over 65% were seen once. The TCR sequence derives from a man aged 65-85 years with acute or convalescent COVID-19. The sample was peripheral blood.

The CDR3 protein is CASSLDGDYSNQPQHF. The CDR3 DNA follows: TGTGCCAGCAGCTTAGACGGAGATTATAGCAATCAGCCCCAGCATTTT. The rearrangement links TRBV7-9 to TRBJ1-5; no reliable D call. The germline V gene has CDR1 SEHNR and CDR2 FQNEAQ (reference sequence). CDR3 length equals 16 residues. V was cut by 1 base and J by 0 bases, with 10 bases left in between.